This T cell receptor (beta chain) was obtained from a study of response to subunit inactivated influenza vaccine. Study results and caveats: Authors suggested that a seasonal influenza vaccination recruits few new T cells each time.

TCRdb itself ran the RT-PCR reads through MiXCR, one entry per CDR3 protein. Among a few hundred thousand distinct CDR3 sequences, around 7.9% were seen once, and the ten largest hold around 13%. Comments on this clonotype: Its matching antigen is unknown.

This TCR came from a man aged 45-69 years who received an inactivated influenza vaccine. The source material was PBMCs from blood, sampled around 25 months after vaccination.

The CDR3 region has the DNA TGTGCCAGCAGTTTAGACAGTACTAGCACAGATACGCAGTATTTT. Its translation is CASSLDSTSTDTQYF. This chain joins TRBV12-3 or TRBV12-4 and TRBJ2-3, with D unresolved. The V and J ends lost 1 base and 0 bases respectively, with 8 bases between them. The CDR3 is 15 amino acids.